The 20 T cell receptor beta chains below all came from one sample that was sequenced in a study of breast tumors, draining lymph nodes, adjacent tissues. TCRdb re-called the multiplex PCR reads with MiXCR, one entry per CDR3 protein. The data contain around 12,000 distinct CDR3 sequences, roughly two thirds of them singletons. The specimen was tumor-adjacent breast tissue. These receptors all come from a female donor with breast cancer. Some clones in this sample may be carry-over from other donors' samples.

The rearrangement joins TRBV20-1 to TRBJ2-1; 10 bases are a match to TRBD2. The CDR3 is 16 amino acids. Per the germline V gene, CDR1 is DFQATT and CDR2 is SNEGSKA (reference sequence). V lost 1 base, J lost 8 bases, and 11 bases stayed unmatched. CDR3 residues: CSARGPGSGRGHEQFF. In nucleotides, the CDR3 is TGCAGTGCTAGAGGCCCGGGGAGCGGGAGGGGTCATGAGCAGTTCTTC.

This chain links TRBV24-1 with TRBJ1-5; 7 bases map to TRBD1. Germline-derived CDR1 and CDR2 are KGHDR and SFDVKD. This CDR3 is 17 amino acids long. The J segment lost 9 bases and the V segment lost 8 bases, leaving 21 bases of the junction unmatched. CDR3 nucleotide sequence: TGTGCCACCAATACCCCGCAGTTTGAGGGGGCCTTAGGGCCCCAGCATTTT. This gives the protein CATNTPQFEGALGPQHF.

The rearrangement joins TRBV3-1 to TRBJ2-5; D assignment may be TRBD1 or TRBD2 (5 bases each). The CDR3 totals 15 residues. CDR1 and CDR2 from the germline V gene are LGHDT and YNNKEL (reference sequence). Deletions cut 2 bases from V and 3 bases from J, with 13 bases between. CDR3 residues: CASSQPRDPKETQYF. CDR3 nucleotide sequence: TGTGCCAGCAGCCAACCACGGGACCCTAAAGAGACCCAGTACTTC.

This clonotype turned up a few times. The chain couples TRBV7-7 to TRBJ2-7; 8 bases align to TRBD1. The CDR3 totals 15 residues. With V trimmed by 0 bases and J by 4 bases, 5 bases remained unmatched. CDR1 and CDR2 (germline): SSHAT, FNYEAQ (reference sequence). CDR3 protein: CASSLARQGMYEQYF. CDR3 nucleotide sequence: TGTGCCAGCAGCTTAGCGCGACAGGGGATGTACGAGCAGTACTTC.

V usage is TRBV7-3 and J usage is TRBJ2-3; D unresolved. Trimming cost V 2 bases and J 2 bases, with 5 bases left between them. The CDR3 spans 13 residues. Germline CDR1 reads SGHTA; CDR2 reads FQGTGA. The CDR3, as DNA: TGTGCCAGCAGCTTACAGGACACAGATACGCAGTATTTT. It encodes CASSLQDTDTQYF.

At least ten counts were recorded for this clonotype. CDR3 residues: CASNPRTGELFF. Here the CDR3 DNA reads TGTGCCAGCAACCCACGCACCGGGGAGCTGTTTTTT. The V gene is TRBV12-3 or TRBV12-4, the J gene TRBJ2-2; the D is unclear. V was clipped by 7 bases and J by 4 bases, with 7 bases between them. The CDR3 runs 12 residues.

The chain employs TRBV20-1 and TRBJ1-4, with 8 nucleotides matching TRBD1. The CDR3 has 15 amino acids. Germline V gene lookup returns CDR1 DFQATT and CDR2 SNEGSKA (reference sequence). Losses at the gene ends were 6 bases for V and 7 bases for J; bases not matched to a gene: 13. The CDR3 region is CSAHEFGTGREKLFF. DNA for the CDR3: TGCAGTGCACATGAATTTGGGACAGGACGTGAAAAACTGTTTTTT.

The chain joins TRBV20-1 to TRBJ2-3; 9 bases are shared with TRBD2. This CDR3 is 16 amino acids long. Losses at the gene ends were 1 base for V and 0 bases for J; bases not matched to a gene: 5. CDR1 is DFQATT and CDR2 is SNEGSKA in the germline V gene (reference sequence). CDR3 bases: TGCAGTGCTAGAGCTAGCGGGATGGGAAGCACAGATACGCAGTATTTT. This encodes CSARASGMGSTDTQYF.

The chain is built from TRBV19 and TRBJ2-3; TRBD2 is a possible D gene (5 bases). Germline loops: CDR1 LNHDA, CDR2 SQIVND (reference sequence). This CDR3 contains 14 residues. Trimming pared 7 bases from V and 0 bases from J, leaving 11 bases between. The CDR3 here is CASTTTSSTDTQYF. In nucleotides, the CDR3 is TGTGCCAGTACGACTACCTCTAGCACAGATACGCAGTATTTT.

This chain links TRBV24-1 with TRBJ1-2; the D is unclear. With 5 bases removed from V and 0 bases from J, the gap between germline ends came to 3 bases. The CDR3 extends over 12 amino acids. Germline values: CDR1 KGHDR, CDR2 SFDVKD. CDR3 in amino acids: CATSAANYGYTF. The CDR3 bases are TGTGCCACCAGTGCGGCTAACTATGGCTACACCTTC.

The V call is TRBV20-1, the J call TRBJ1-5, with D hard to call. This CDR3 comprises 15 residues. CDR1 and CDR2 (germline): DFQATT, SNEGSKA (reference sequence). The ends were cut back, 2 bases at V and 2 bases at J, with 13 bases in the middle. The CDR3, as DNA: TGCAGTGCTAGATTGCGGGCCCCTGGCAATCAGCCCCAGCATTTT. This translates into CSARLRAPGNQPQHF.

Details on this clonotype: Compared with germline, one end of the junction differs, possibly owing to a read error. The V gene is TRBV9, the J gene TRBJ1-2; 8 nucleotides line up with TRBD1. This CDR3 spans 18 amino acids. The germline gives CDR1 SGDLS, CDR2 YYNGEE. The CDR3 bases are TGTGCCACCAGCAGAGACCGACGAACAGGGGGATCGGTCTATGGCTACATCTTC. Translated, it gives CATSRDRRTGGSVYGYIF.

The chain couples TRBV5-4 to TRBJ2-1, with 10 nucleotides matching TRBD2. J was trimmed by 4 bases and V by 4 bases; bases with no gene match: 5. The CDR3 length is 15 residues. Germline V CDR1 and CDR2: SGHNT, YYREEE (reference sequence). As DNA, the CDR3 is TGTGCCAGCAGCATCGGACTAGCGGTTTACAATGAGCAGTTCTTC. Translation gives CASSIGLAVYNEQFF. The full variable domain, completed using reference TRBV5-4 and TRBJ2-1, is ETGVTQSPTHLIKTRGQQVTLRCSSQSGHNTVSWYQQALGQGPQFIFQYYREEENGRGNFPPRFSGLQFPNYSSELNVNALELDDSALYLCASSIGLAVYNEQFFGPGTRLTVL.

Concerning this clonotype: One junction end does not reproduce the germline sequence, and a read error may be involved. The J gene is TRBJ2-3, the V gene TRBV10-1, with TRBD2 matching over 15 bases. CDR1 and CDR2 from the germline V gene are WNHNN and SYGVQD (reference sequence). CDR3 length: 16 amino acids. DNA of the CDR3: TGCGCCGGCAGTGACGGGACTAGCGGGAGGTCGGATACGCAGTATTTT. This sequence encodes CAGSDGTSGRSDTQYF.

The chain has TRBV7-2 and TRBJ2-7, with D maybe TRBD1 (6 bases). Germline assignment: CDR1 SGHTA and CDR2 FQGNSA. The CDR3 sequence is 13 residues long. Trimming stripped 5 bases from V and 7 bases from J, with 15 bases between. CDR3 DNA sequence: TGTGCCAGCAGCCTCAACAGGGTCGGAGAGCAGTACTTC. Translating it yields CASSLNRVGEQYF.

The chain recombines TRBV11-2 with TRBJ2-7; TRBD1 is a possible D gene (6 bases). The CDR3 length is 14 residues. V lost 1 base and J 7 bases, leaving 14 bases between the germline ends. CDR1 and CDR2 from the germline V gene are SGHAT and FQNNGV. CDR3 amino acids: CASSLAARGKEQYF. The CDR3 DNA reads as TGTGCCAGCAGCTTAGCGGCCAGGGGTAAGGAGCAGTACTTC.

This clonotype appeared many times. The chain uses TRBV11-2 and TRBJ2-2; D is tentatively TRBD1 or TRBD2 (5 bases each). CDR3 size: 15 residues. V lost 5 bases and J 5 bases, leaving 15 bases between the germline ends. Germline CDR1 is SGHAT and CDR2 is FQNNGV. The CDR3: CASSPAGAKTGELFF. The CDR3 DNA follows: TGTGCCAGCAGCCCCGCCGGGGCTAAGACCGGGGAGCTGTTTTTT.

This clonotype was detected only once. The genes are TRBV18 and TRBJ2-7; 9 bases map to TRBD1. J gave up 4 bases and V 3 bases, and 1 base lay outside the gene matches. The CDR3 extends over 13 amino acids. Germline CDR1 and CDR2: KGHSH and LQKENI. DNA for the CDR3: TGTGCCAGCTCACCCGGGACAGGGTACGAGCAGTACTTC. The encoded protein is CASSPGTGYEQYF.

Sample share makes this clonotype medium-sized. The chain is built from TRBV7-2 and TRBJ2-5, with a weak D call TRBD2 (6 bases). V lost 5 bases to trimming and J lost 4 bases, with 14 bases between them. Germline CDR1 SGHTA, CDR2 FQGNSA. CDR3 length: 14 residues. This chain's CDR3 is CASSPQRATETQYF. The CDR3 DNA is TGTGCCAGCAGCCCGCAGCGGGCCACAGAGACCCAGTACTTC.

This chain joins TRBV24-1 and TRBJ2-1; D is ambiguous. Trimming stripped 9 bases from V and 7 bases from J, with 15 bases between. The germline CDR1 and CDR2 sequences are KGHDR and SFDVKD. This CDR3 spans 13 amino acids. The CDR3 protein is CATQQSRLNEQFF. Here the CDR3 DNA reads TGTGCCACCCAACAGTCCCGATTGAATGAGCAGTTCTTC.